The sequence of this TCR beta chain was determined in a study of T cells after yellow fever vaccination. TCRdb ran MiXCR on the 5' RACE reads and lists one entry per CDR3 protein. This sample has approximately 330,000 distinct CDR3 sequences, with about 4% found just once. Germline V gene sequence: CDR1 SEHNR, CDR2 FQNEAQ (reference sequence). The V and J ends lost 5 bases and 6 bases, in that order; junction bases with no gene match: 4. CDR3 length equals 14 residues. This clonotype was counted at least ten times. The receptor was derived from a man younger than 35 who received the YFV17D yellow fever vaccine. The chain is built from TRBV7-9 and TRBJ1-6; TRBD1 matches at 7 bases. The sequencing used PBMCs, collected 5 days after the yellow fever booster vaccination. CDR3 in DNA: TGTGCCAGCAGCCGCGGACAGGCTAATTCACCCCTCCACTTT. Translating gives CASSRGQANSPLHF.